Below are 30 T cell receptor beta chains sequenced from a single sample in a study of post-analysis software for immune sequencing data. Points from the study as a whole: Comparison of patients with controls showed roughly five TRBV segments more frequent in patients, TRBV5-6, TRBV5-1 and TRBV20-1 among them.

These receptors have no known antigen. Unique-molecular-identifier-tagged TCR beta cDNA libraries were used. MiXCR was run by TCRdb on the PCR reads, yielding one entry per CDR3 protein. The sample holds about 820,000 distinct CDR3 sequences, about 50% seen once. Material: blood. The source of these receptors is a girl between 10 and 17 years old with multiple sclerosis.

This clonotype was seen a few times. At one boundary the junction diverges from the germline segment, which might be a read error. V and J are TRBV9 and TRBJ1-1; D remains unclear. CDR1 is SGDLS and CDR2 is YYNGEE in the germline V gene. The CDR3 runs 15 residues. CDR3 residues: CASSVDPEMKTEAFF. The CDR3 DNA sequence: TGTGCCAGCAGCGTAGACCCCGAGATGAAGACTGAAGCTTTCTTT.

This clonotype occurred many times. The chain couples TRBV3-1 to TRBJ1-2; D is unclear. CDR3 size: 12 residues. The germline V and J ends were trimmed by 5 bases and 5 bases, with 9 bases remaining between them. Germline V gene data show CDR1 as LGHDT and CDR2 as YNNKEL (reference sequence). CDR3 in amino acids: CASSALGYGYTF. The CDR3 DNA sequence: TGTGCCAGCAGCGCACTTGGATATGGCTACACCTTC.

Only one count was recorded for this clonotype. V gene TRBV27 combines with J gene TRBJ2-1; TRBD2 matches at 7 bases. This CDR3 region has 16 residues. Trimming took 0 bases from V and 0 from J; bases not matched to a gene: 2. Germline V gene sequence: CDR1 MNHEY, CDR2 SMNVEV (reference sequence). DNA of the CDR3: TGTGCCAGCAGTTTATCGGGGGGGTACTCCTACAATGAGCAGTTCTTC. It translates to CASSLSGGYSYNEQFF.

This chain uses TRBV29-1 with TRBJ1-2; D gene unclear. Germline values: CDR1 SQVTM, CDR2 ANQGSEA. Trimming removed 2 bases from V and 6 bases from J, with 10 bases in between. The CDR3 spans 12 residues. CDR3 region: CSVESGEHGYTF. In nucleotides, the CDR3 is TGCAGCGTTGAATCCGGGGAACATGGCTACACCTTC.

This chain links TRBV5-1 with TRBJ2-1, with D perhaps matching TRBD2 (6 bases). The V and J ends lost 4 bases and 7 bases respectively, with 9 bases between them. Germline V gene sequence: CDR1 SGHRS, CDR2 YFSETQ. The CDR3 contains 12 residues. CDR3 DNA: TGCGCCAGCAGCCATCGGGGGAATGAGCAGTTCTTC. Protein sequence: CASSHRGNEQFF.

This clonotype was observed a few times. The J gene is TRBJ2-1, the V gene TRBV11-2, with 11 positions matching TRBD2. This CDR3 comprises 20 residues. The germline V gene has CDR1 SGHAT and CDR2 FQNNGV. The V and J ends lost 3 bases and 0 bases, in that order; junction bases with no gene match: 13. CDR3 bases: TGTGCCAGCAGCTTGCTCGGGACTAGCGGTAGTTGGACCTCCTACAATGAGCAGTTCTTC. Protein sequence: CASSLLGTSGSWTSYNEQFF.

The chain uses TRBV6-1 and TRBJ1-1; D perhaps matches TRBD1 (6 bases). Germline V gives CDR1 MNHNS, CDR2 SASEGT. V lost 3 bases and J lost 1, with 12 bases in between. CDR3 size: 15 residues. This CDR3 is CASSELWTENTEAFF. In DNA, the CDR3 is TGTGCCAGCAGTGAGTTATGGACAGAGAACACTGAAGCTTTCTTT.

This clonotype has a handful of counts. V and J are TRBV7-9 and TRBJ2-6, with a weak D call TRBD1 (5 bases). Trimming stripped 5 bases from V and 4 bases from J, with 9 bases between. Germline V gene lookup returns CDR1 SEHNR and CDR2 FQNEAQ (reference sequence). This CDR3 spans 14 amino acids. This chain's CDR3 is CASSLYRGANVLTF. Written as DNA, the CDR3 is TGTGCCAGCAGCCTGTACAGGGGGGCCAACGTCCTGACTTTC. The full variable domain, its missing parts supplied by reference TRBV7-9 and TRBJ2-6, is DTGVSQNPRHKITKRGQNVTFRCDPISEHNRLYWYRQTLGQGPEFLTYFQNEAQLEKSRLLSDRFSAERPKGSFSTLEIQRTEQGDSAMYLCASSLYRGANVLTFGAGSRLTVL.

This clonotype was detected a few times. This chain links TRBV2 with TRBJ2-3, with 11 bases fitting TRBD1. Germline CDR1 is SNHLY and CDR2 is FYNNEI. The CDR3 consists of 15 residues. With 6 bases clipped from V and 4 bases from J, the junction kept 6 bases outside the gene matches. The CDR3 region has the DNA TGTGCCAGCAGGCAAGGACAGGGGGCCGCAGATACGCAGTATTTT. It encodes CASRQGQGAADTQYF.

Turning to this clonotype: A read error may account for a junction end that differs from germline. The chain uses TRBV12-3 or TRBV12-4 and TRBJ2-4; D remains ambiguous. This CDR3 is 15 amino acids long. CDR3 protein: CASSSREVAKNVQYF. CDR3 DNA: TGTGCCAGCAGTTCCCGCGAAGTAGCCAAAAACGTTCAGTACTTC.

The V call is TRBV12-3 or TRBV12-4, the J call TRBJ1-2; 7 bases map to TRBD1. V lost 6 bases and J lost 1; bases outside the gene matches: 8. The CDR3 has 15 amino acids. The CDR3 is CASRDRTGFNYGYTF. In DNA form, the CDR3 reads TGTGCCAGCAGGGACAGGACCGGATTTAACTATGGCTACACCTTC.

This sequence joins TRBV29-1 and TRBJ1-2; TRBD1 is a possible D gene (5 bases). V was pared by 1 base and J by 2 bases, with 8 bases between. CDR3 length: 13 residues. CDR1 and CDR2 (germline): SQVTM, ANQGSEA. CDR3 coding DNA: TGCAGCGTTGAAGCGGGACTCAACTATGGCTACACCTTC. Protein product: CSVEAGLNYGYTF.

The table lists this clonotype with a few counts. This sequence joins TRBV18 and TRBJ2-7; possible D gene TRBD2, 5 bases. The CDR3 loop spans 13 amino acids. With 2 bases removed from V and 3 bases from J, the gap between germline ends came to 8 bases. Germline CDR1 and CDR2: KGHSH and LQKENI. CDR3 region: CASSPNRGYEQYF. The DNA of the CDR3 is TGTGCCAGCTCACCAAATCGGGGCTACGAGCAGTACTTC.

The chain employs TRBV5-1 and TRBJ2-1, with D unresolved. CDR1 is SGHRS, CDR2 YFSETQ, per germline. There are 15 residues in the CDR3. The ends were cut back, 1 base at V and 4 bases at J, with 12 bases in the middle. The CDR3 sequence is CASSLSLYGYNEQFF. The CDR3 DNA is TGCGCCAGCAGCTTGAGTCTCTACGGGTACAATGAGCAGTTCTTC. Looking up the rest from reference TRBV5-1 and TRBJ2-1 gives the full variable domain: KAGVTQTPRYLIKTRGQQVTLSCSPISGHRSVSWYQQTPGQGLQFLFEYFSETQRNKGNFPGRFSGRQFSNSRSEMNVSTLELGDSALYLCASSLSLYGYNEQFFGPGTRLTVL.

The CDR3 region is CASTRSGLGNTGELFF. In nucleotides, the CDR3 is TGCGCCAGCACCCGGTCGGGACTAGGGAACACCGGGGAGCTGTTTTTT. The gene calls are TRBV5-1 and TRBJ2-2, with 8 positions matching TRBD2. V lost 6 bases and J lost 1; bases outside the gene matches: 8. The CDR3 is 16 amino acids. The germline CDR1 and CDR2 sequences are SGHRS and YFSETQ.

V usage is TRBV6-5 and J usage is TRBJ2-2, with no clear D. The V and J ends lost 3 bases and 7 bases respectively, with 15 bases between them. From germline, CDR1 is MNHEY and CDR2 SVGAGI. There are 15 residues in the CDR3. CDR3 protein: CASSYPSTSGGELFF. Written as DNA, the CDR3 is TGTGCCAGCAGTTATCCCTCGACTTCTGGCGGGGAGCTGTTTTTT.

This clonotype has a handful of counts. This rearrangement joins TRBV5-5 to TRBJ2-7, with 14 bases lining up with TRBD2. The CDR3 spans 15 residues. V lost 3 bases and J lost 3; bases outside the gene matches: 2. Germline-derived CDR1 and CDR2 are SGHKS and YYEKEE (reference sequence). CDR3 bases: TGTGCCAGCAGCTCGGGACTAGCGGGAGTCTACGAGCAGTACTTC. It codes for CASSSGLAGVYEQYF.

This clonotype was seen only a few times. The rearrangement uses TRBV5-1 and TRBJ2-7, with 8 bases lining up with TRBD1. The CDR3 runs 13 residues. With 4 bases clipped from V and 4 bases from J, the junction kept 4 bases outside the gene matches. CDR1 and CDR2 from the germline V gene are SGHRS and YFSETQ. The DNA of the CDR3 is TGCGCCAGCAGCACGGGACAGGTTTACGAGCAGTACTTC. This gives the protein CASSTGQVYEQYF.

V is TRBV11-2 and J is TRBJ2-4; TRBD1 matches 9 bases. V lost 0 bases to trimming and J lost 0 bases; unmatched junction nucleotides: 6. The CDR3 covers 18 residues. The germline V gene has CDR1 SGHAT and CDR2 FQNNGV. In nucleotides, the CDR3 is TGTGCCAGCAGCTTAGATCGGGGGACAGGGCTAGCCAAAAACATTCAGTACTTC. This encodes CASSLDRGTGLAKNIQYF. The whole variable domain, filled in from reference TRBV11-2 and TRBJ2-4, reads EAGVAQSPRYKIIEKRQSVAFWCNPISGHATLYWYQQILGQGPKLLIQFQNNGVVDDSQLPKDRFSAERLKGVDSTLKIQPAKLEDSAVYLCASSLDRGTGLAKNIQYFGAGTRLSVL.

The chain couples TRBV10-3 to TRBJ2-1; 9 bases are shared with TRBD2. The CDR3 spans 14 residues. The germline V gene encodes CDR1 ENHRY and CDR2 SYGVKD. The V gene end was trimmed by 2 bases and the J gene end by 10 bases; junction bases not matched to a gene: 6. The CDR3 is CAISEASGVGEQFF. The CDR3 nucleotides are TGTGCCATCAGTGAGGCTAGCGGGGTGGGGGAGCAGTTCTTC.

This clonotype was seen only a few times. This rearrangement joins TRBV7-2 to TRBJ2-5, with a tentative D call TRBD1 (6 bases). Germline-derived CDR1 and CDR2 are SGHTA and FQGNSA. There are 15 residues in the CDR3. Deletions cut 0 bases from V and 0 bases from J, with 8 bases between. Written as DNA, the CDR3 is TGTGCCAGCAGCTTAGCGGGGACATACCAAGAGACCCAGTACTTC. Amino acid sequence: CASSLAGTYQETQYF.

This clonotype came up once. V usage is TRBV20-1 and J usage is TRBJ2-1; D assignment may be TRBD1 or TRBD2 (6 bases each). V lost 6 bases and J 5 bases, leaving 23 bases between the germline ends. Germline V CDR1 and CDR2: DFQATT, SNEGSKA (reference sequence). The CDR3 runs to 16 residues. DNA of the CDR3: TGCAGTGCAATCCTCCGGGGGCTAGGGCCCAACAATGAGCAGTTCTTC. It is translated as CSAILRGLGPNNEQFF.

The chain uses TRBV7-3 and TRBJ2-6, with D perhaps matching TRBD2 (5 bases). Trimming removed 5 bases at V and 3 bases at J, with 11 bases between. The CDR3 is 15 residues long. Germline V gene data show CDR1 as SGHTA and CDR2 as FQGTGA. The DNA of the CDR3 is TGTGCCAGCAGCGAGGGAGTAGGTGGGGCCAACGTCCTGACTTTC. This gives the protein CASSEGVGGANVLTF. Combining the CDR3 with reference TRBV7-3 and TRBJ2-6 gives the whole variable domain GAGVSQTPSNKVTEKGKYVELRCDPISGHTALYWYRQSLGQGPEFLIYFQGTGAADDSGLPNDRFFAVRPEGSVSTLKIQRTERGDSAVYLCASSEGVGGANVLTFGAGSRLTVL.

As for this clonotype: One junction end does not reproduce the germline sequence, and a read error may be involved. This sequence joins TRBV11-2 and TRBJ2-7; D not certain. The CDR3 has 17 residues. CDR1 and CDR2 from the germline V gene are SGHAT and FQNNGV. The CDR3 DNA follows: TGTGCCAGCAGCGGGCGGCTGAGAAAGGACCGTACCTATGAGCAGTACTTC. It codes for CASSGRLRKDRTYEQYF. The full variable domain, with the rest looked up from reference TRBV11-2 and TRBJ2-7, is EAGVAQSPRYKIIEKRQSVAFWCNPISGHATLYWYQQILGQGPKLLIQFQNNGVVDDSQLPKDRFSAERLKGVDSTLKIQPAKLEDSAVYLCASSGRLRKDRTYEQYFGPGTRLTVT.

The gene calls are TRBV20-1 and TRBJ2-4; D uncertain. The assigned J gene may be wrong: the sequence end matches TRBJ2-7 better. The CDR3 covers 13 residues. The germline V gene encodes CDR1 DFQATT and CDR2 SNEGSKA (reference sequence). For the CDR3, the DNA is TGCAGTGCTAGAGTCACGGATACCTACGAGCAGTACTTC. The encoded protein is CSARVTDTYEQYF.

The chain combines TRBV18 with TRBJ1-1, with D possibly matching TRBD1 (5 bases). Germline CDR1 reads KGHSH; CDR2 reads LQKENI. The CDR3 has 13 residues. The V gene lost 2 bases and the J gene lost 4 bases, with 8 bases spanning the gap. In DNA form, the CDR3 reads TGTGCCAGCTCACCAGGGGCTTCCACTGAAGCTTTCTTT. This gives the protein CASSPGASTEAFF.

This clonotype has a handful of counts. The J gene is TRBJ1-1, the V gene TRBV12-5, with 9 bases aligning to TRBD1. Germline lookup yields CDR1 LGHNT and CDR2 FRNRAP. With 6 bases clipped from V and 11 bases from J, the junction kept 1 base outside the gene matches. The CDR3 runs 10 residues. The CDR3 loop is CASGGQGAFF. CDR3 nucleotide sequence: TGTGCTAGTGGCGGACAGGGGGCTTTCTTT.

The chain combines TRBV12-3 or TRBV12-4 with TRBJ1-5; D may be TRBD1 (6 bases). This CDR3 has 13 amino acids. V was pared by 6 bases and J by 7 bases, with 13 bases between. CDR3 bases: TGTGCCAGCAGCACGGGGGCAAGGCAGCCCCAGCATTTT. Translating gives CASSTGARQPQHF.

This clonotype was counted between two and nine times. This sequence joins TRBV2 and TRBJ1-2; D may be TRBD1 (5 bases). V lost 6 bases and J 6 bases, leaving 14 bases between the germline ends. Germline CDR1 SNHLY, CDR2 FYNNEI. This CDR3 is built from 13 residues. CDR3 in DNA: TGTGCCAGCAGCTACACGGGGCCCAATGGCTACACCTTC. As protein: CASSYTGPNGYTF.

This clonotype was seen more than once but under ten times. This chain uses TRBV29-1 with TRBJ1-1; D call uncertain. The CDR3 is made up of 13 amino acids. Trimming removed 3 bases from V and 0 bases from J, with 8 bases in between. Germline V CDR1 and CDR2: SQVTM, ANQGSEA. The CDR3 DNA reads as TGCAGCGTTGATAGGCTGTTGAACACTGAAGCTTTCTTT. It yields the protein CSVDRLLNTEAFF.